The 30 T cell receptor beta chains below come from one sample, sequenced in a study of blood T cell repertoires in COVID-19. TCRdb keeps only in-frame clones here, not all; method: immunoSEQ multiplex PCR. The sample contains fewer than 100,000 clones, 88% of which appear only once. The sequenced sample was peripheral blood. The source is a human donor in a cohort sampled during active COVID-19.

In this sample, this clone turned up once. The chain couples TRBV9 to TRBJ1-1, with D tentatively TRBD1 (6 bases). V shed 0 bases and J shed 4 bases, with 10 bases lying between them. Germline assignment: CDR1 SGDLS and CDR2 YYNGEE. CDR3 length equals 14 residues. The CDR3, as DNA: TGTGCCAGCAGCGTAGGGGGGCCGGGCACTGAAGCTTTCTTT. Its protein is CASSVGGPGTEAFF.

This chain links TRBV12-5 with TRBJ2-3; 9 positions match TRBD2. CDR1 LGHNT and CDR2 FRNRAP come from the germline V gene. V lost 2 bases, J lost 2 bases, and 14 bases stayed unmatched. The CDR3 is 19 amino acids. For the CDR3, the DNA is TGTGCTAGTGGTTTGCCCCCTCTGCGGGGGGGCCGTTACACAGATACGCAGTATTTT. It specifies CASGLPPLRGGRYTDTQYF. Filled out from reference TRBV12-5 and TRBJ2-3, the complete variable domain reads DARVTQTPRHKVTEMGQEVTMRCQPILGHNTVFWYRQTMMQGLELLAYFRNRAPLDDSGMPKDRFSAEMPDATLATLKIQPSEPRDSAVYFCASGLPPLRGGRYTDTQYFGPGTRLTVL.

CDR3: CASSVIRVGGYEQYF. CDR3 DNA sequence: TGTGCCAGCAGCGTAATTAGAGTGGGAGGCTACGAGCAGTACTTC. The rearrangement uses TRBV11-3 and TRBJ2-7; D may be TRBD2 (6 bases). The CDR3 contains 15 residues. V lost 5 bases and J lost 3, with 17 bases in between. Looked up from germline, CDR1 is SGHNT and CDR2 is YENEEA.

The J gene is TRBJ2-5, the V gene TRBV6-5; a weak D match, TRBD1 (6 bases). Germline CDR1 and CDR2: MNHEY and SVGAGI. The CDR3 is made up of 15 amino acids. Trimming shortened V by 4 bases and J by 5 bases, and 17 bases separated the two germline ends. CDR3 coding DNA: TGTGCCAGCAGTTCCAAAGGACAGAGGACGGAGACCCAGTACTTC. Translated: CASSSKGQRTETQYF.

The V gene is TRBV10-3, the J gene TRBJ2-6; D uncertain. Trimming removed 2 bases at V and 3 bases at J, with 5 bases between. CDR1 and CDR2 (germline): ENHRY, SYGVKD. This CDR3 spans 14 amino acids. The CDR3 nucleotides read TGTGCCATCAGTGAGCCGGGTGGGGCCAACGTCCTGACTTTC. It codes for CAISEPGGANVLTF.

The sample holds one count of this clone. This sample also contains other DNA sequences that code for the same CDR3. The chain links TRBV18 to TRBJ2-3; D not resolved. Germline V gene sequence: CDR1 KGHSH, CDR2 LQKENI. Between the trimmed V and J ends, which lost 6 bases and 2 bases, there was a span of 6 bases. This CDR3 contains 12 residues. CDR3 loop: CASSPYTDTQYF. CDR3 coding DNA: TGTGCCAGCTCCCCATACACAGATACGCAGTATTTT.

This chain connects TRBV7-8 to TRBJ2-3; D may be TRBD2 (6 bases). Germline V gene data show CDR1 as SGHVS and CDR2 as FQNEAQ. Trimming left V 5 bases short and J 8 bases short, with 14 bases between. The CDR3 extends over 13 amino acids. This CDR3 reads CASSVSSGVTQYF. The CDR3 DNA reads TGTGCCAGCAGCGTTAGTTCGGGGGTTACGCAGTATTTT.

V is TRBV6-5 and J is TRBJ2-7; 9 bases map to TRBD1. CDR3 size: 12 residues. Germline V lookup: CDR1 MNHEY, CDR2 SVGAGI. The V and J ends lost 11 bases and 4 bases, in that order; junction bases with no gene match: 6. CDR3 region: CASHRGPYEQYF. The CDR3 DNA reads as TGTGCCTCCCACAGGGGGCCGTACGAGCAGTACTTC.

This clone has a single count. The rearrangement links TRBV5-1 to TRBJ2-2, with D perhaps TRBD1 (5 bases). V was shortened by 0 bases and J by 1 base, with 7 bases between the two germline ends. The CDR3 runs to 15 residues. Germline values: CDR1 SGHRS, CDR2 YFSETQ. The CDR3 is CASSLGGQNTGELFF. Written as DNA, the CDR3 is TGCGCCAGCAGCTTGGGAGGACAGAACACCGGGGAGCTGTTTTTT.

The rearrangement links TRBV4-2 to TRBJ2-7, with D perhaps matching TRBD2 (5 bases). V lost 1 base and J 6 bases, leaving 10 bases between the germline ends. Germline CDR1 and CDR2: LGHNA and YNFKEQ. This CDR3 spans 13 amino acids. CDR3 DNA: TGTGCCAGCAGCCAAGGACAAGCGGTCGAGCAGTACTTC. It yields the protein CASSQGQAVEQYF.

The rearrangement joins TRBV3-1 (or the pseudogene TRBV3-2) to TRBJ2-3, with D possibly matching TRBD2 (6 bases). The CDR3 spans 14 residues. V gave up 1 base and J gave up 2 bases, with 7 bases separating them. Germline V gene lookup returns CDR1 LGHDT and CDR2 YNNKEL (reference sequence). CDR3 sequence reads: CASSQAGDTDTQYF. CDR3 nucleotides: TGTGCCAGCAGCCAAGCGGGGGACACAGATACGCAGTATTTT.

The genes are TRBV27 and TRBJ2-2; D possibly corresponds to TRBD1 (6 bases). Germline V gives CDR1 MNHEY, CDR2 SMNVEV (reference sequence). CDR3 length: 17 amino acids. V dropped 5 bases and J dropped 6 bases, with 22 bases sitting between them. The CDR3: CASSPNSFLQGAGELFF. Written as DNA, the CDR3 is TGTGCCAGCAGTCCAAACTCCTTCTTACAGGGCGCCGGGGAGCTGTTTTTT.

The gene calls are TRBV2 and TRBJ1-5; D is possibly TRBD1 (6 bases). CDR1 is SNHLY, CDR2 FYNNEI, per germline. The germline V and J ends were trimmed by 8 bases and 3 bases, with 8 bases remaining between them. This CDR3 contains 12 residues. CDR3 DNA: TGTGCCAGCGGGACATTCAATCAGCCCCAGCATTTT. This translates into CASGTFNQPQHF.

The chain uses TRBV28 and TRBJ2-5; TRBD1 agrees at 7 bases. From germline, CDR1 is MDHEN and CDR2 SYDVKM. The CDR3 spans 13 residues. Trimming removed 5 bases from V and 7 bases from J; junction bases left unmatched: 7. For the CDR3, the DNA is TGTGCCAGCAGTAATACAGGGGTGGGGACCCAGTACTTC. As protein: CASSNTGVGTQYF.

This chain uses TRBV28 with TRBJ2-7; tentative D call: TRBD1 (6 bases). Trimming left V 8 bases short and J 3 bases short, with 14 bases between. Germline CDR1 is MDHEN and CDR2 is SYDVKM. The CDR3 loop spans 13 amino acids. The CDR3 DNA sequence: TGTGCCAGCGATTCGGGACAATACTACGAGCAGTACTTC. Protein: CASDSGQYYEQYF.

V and J are TRBV6-2 or TRBV6-3 and TRBJ1-4; D is possibly TRBD1 (5 bases). Trimming pared 0 bases from V and 6 bases from J, leaving 11 bases between. Looked up from germline, CDR1 is MNHEY and CDR2 is SVGEGT. This CDR3 contains 15 residues. The DNA of the CDR3 is TGTGCCAGCAGTTACTCGGGGGAGGCCTATGAAAAACTGTTTTTT. Translating it yields CASSYSGEAYEKLFF.

The CDR3 region is CASSPPPGGYTF. CDR3 DNA sequence: TGTGCCAGCAGTCCCCCCCCGGGAGGCTACACCTTC. The chain carries TRBV6-5 and TRBJ1-2; no firm D call. V was clipped by 5 bases and J by 8 bases, with 12 bases between them. The CDR3 covers 12 residues. Germline values: CDR1 MNHEY, CDR2 SVGAGI.

The V call is TRBV6-5, the J call TRBJ2-7; 9 bases map to TRBD1. The CDR3 sequence is 15 residues long. Germline lookup yields CDR1 MNHEY and CDR2 SVGAGI. J was trimmed by 3 bases and V by 3 bases; bases with no gene match: 6. The CDR3 loop is CASSYSGTGLYEQYF. The CDR3 DNA follows: TGTGCCAGCAGTTATTCCGGGACAGGGCTCTACGAGCAGTACTTC.

V usage is TRBV9 and J usage is TRBJ2-3; 12 positions agree with TRBD2. Trimming at V came to 4 bases and at J to 1 base, leaving 13 bases not matched to a gene. Germline assignment: CDR1 SGDLS and CDR2 YYNGEE. CDR3 length equals 19 residues. CDR3 in amino acids: CASSPRASGRGAGTDTQYF. CDR3 DNA: TGTGCCAGCAGCCCCCGCGCTAGCGGGAGGGGGGCGGGCACAGATACGCAGTATTTT.

The chain recombines TRBV18 with TRBJ1-2, with 7 bases lining up with TRBD1. The CDR3 contains 15 residues. Germline trimming cut 3 bases from V and 5 bases from J; bases unmatched to any gene: 9. Germline CDR1 is KGHSH and CDR2 is LQKENI. This CDR3 is CASSPPGTEAYGYTF. DNA of the CDR3: TGTGCCAGCTCACCCCCCGGGACAGAGGCGTATGGCTACACCTTC.

V is TRBV9 and J is TRBJ2-3, with no clear D. Germline CDR1 reads SGDLS; CDR2 reads YYNGEE. CDR3 length: 13 amino acids. Trimming removed 3 bases from V and 5 bases from J, with 10 bases in between. The CDR3 is CASSAYPGDTQYF. Here the CDR3 DNA reads TGTGCCAGCAGCGCCTACCCCGGAGATACGCAGTATTTT.

The chain is built from TRBV11-2 and TRBJ2-1; TRBD2 matches 8 bases. The CDR3 runs 12 residues. The V segment lost 5 bases and the J segment 10 bases; nucleotides outside the gene matches: 4. Germline loops: CDR1 SGHAT, CDR2 FQNNGV. CDR3 coding DNA: TGTGCCAGCAGCCCTAGCGGGTGGGAGCAGTTCTTC. Translated, it gives CASSPSGWEQFF.

The chain carries TRBV9 and TRBJ2-2, with a weak D call TRBD1 (5 bases). V lost 0 bases to trimming and J lost 7 bases, with 10 bases between them. The length of the CDR3 is 14 residues. Germline-derived CDR1 and CDR2 are SGDLS and YYNGEE. CDR3 amino acids: CASSVEQGNGELFF. The CDR3 DNA sequence: TGTGCCAGCAGCGTAGAGCAGGGTAACGGGGAGCTGTTTTTT.

The chain is built from TRBV18 and TRBJ2-5, with 12 bases fitting TRBD2. Trimming cost V 3 bases and J 4 bases; bases outside gene matches: 0. Germline assignment: CDR1 KGHSH and CDR2 LQKENI. The CDR3 totals 14 residues. The CDR3 here is CASSPGLAGETQYF. CDR3 bases: TGTGCCAGCTCACCGGGACTAGCGGGAGAGACCCAGTACTTC. Full variable domain (remainder filled in from reference TRBV18 and TRBJ2-5): NAGVMQNPRHLVRRRGQEARLRCSPMKGHSHVYWYRQLPEEGLKFMVYLQKENIIDESGMPKERFSAEFPKEGPSILRIQQVVRGDSAAYFCASSPGLAGETQYFGPGTRLLVL.

The chain employs TRBV2 and TRBJ2-1; 10 bases map to TRBD2. CDR1 SNHLY and CDR2 FYNNEI come from the germline V gene. The CDR3 length is 15 residues. With 0 bases clipped from V and 10 bases from J, the junction kept 6 bases outside the gene matches. The CDR3 DNA is TGTGCCAGCAGTGAAGCGCTTTCACTAGCGGGGGAGCAGTTCTTC. It codes for CASSEALSLAGEQFF.

The chain is built from TRBV9 and TRBJ2-5; 10 bases match TRBD2. Germline V gene data show CDR1 as SGDLS and CDR2 as YYNGEE. There are 15 residues in the CDR3. Losses at the gene ends were 2 bases for V and 4 bases for J; bases not matched to a gene: 5. CDR3 sequence: CASSVTSGDGETQYF. The CDR3 nucleotides are TGTGCCAGCAGCGTCACTAGCGGGGACGGAGAGACCCAGTACTTC.

This clone was seen only once. The V gene is TRBV5-1, the J gene TRBJ1-6; 9 nucleotides align to TRBD1. With V trimmed by 0 bases and J by 7 bases, 5 bases remained unmatched. From germline, CDR1 is SGHRS and CDR2 YFSETQ. This CDR3 is built from 16 residues. Here the CDR3 DNA reads TGCGCCAGCAGCTTGGGATCGGACAGGGGCAATTCACCCCTCCACTTT. This gives the protein CASSLGSDRGNSPLHF.

The chain uses TRBV5-6 and TRBJ2-3; TRBD2 agrees at 9 bases. Trimming cost V 2 bases and J 0 bases; bases outside gene matches: 10. This CDR3 has 18 amino acids. Per germline, CDR1 SGHDT and CDR2 YYEEEE. The CDR3 DNA reads as TGTGCCAGCAGCTTCCAACTCGTAGCGGGAGCTAGCACAGATACGCAGTATTTT. It encodes CASSFQLVAGASTDTQYF.

This clone was counted once. The rearrangement links TRBV5-6 to TRBJ1-4, with TRBD1 matching 10 bases. Losses at the gene ends were 5 bases for V and 2 bases for J; bases not matched to a gene: 12. CDR3 length: 18 residues. Germline V lookup: CDR1 SGHDT, CDR2 YYEEEE. The CDR3 sequence is CASSSTGTGVRTNEKLFF. CDR3 sequence (DNA): TGTGCCAGCAGTTCAACCGGGACAGGGGTCCGGACTAATGAAAAACTGTTTTTT.

V is TRBV3-1 (or the pseudogene TRBV3-2) and J is TRBJ1-1; 11 nucleotides align to TRBD1. Looked up from germline, CDR1 is LGHDT and CDR2 is YNNKEL (reference sequence). Losses at the gene ends were 4 bases for V and 8 bases for J; bases not matched to a gene: 6. The CDR3 covers 14 residues. This CDR3 reads CASSPRDRGGEAFF. For the CDR3, the DNA is TGTGCCAGCAGCCCGAGGGACAGGGGGGGGGAAGCTTTCTTT.